This T cell receptor (beta chain) appears in the sequencing data of a study of blood T cell repertoires in COVID-19. At the level of the study: T cells, B-cell-depleted T cells, or PBMCs supplied cDNA or gDNA.

CDR3 size: 14 residues. V trimming: 2 bases; J trimming: 6 bases; junction bases outside the gene matches: 6. Per the germline V gene, CDR1 is SGHRS and CDR2 is YFSETQ. Under the authors' procedure: Reference gene primer amplification gave nucleated cell count estimates. This table comes from immunoSEQ multiplex PCR, and its TCRdb copy is limited to in-frame clones, with some not included. Clone size and the V and J calls come from that table; the DNA yielded D and trimming. The sample gives about 250,000 clones, 85% of which show up once; over 5.5% is in the top ten. V is TRBV5-1 and J is TRBJ2-3; TRBD1 matches 7 bases. Material: peripheral blood. This TCR was sampled from a woman aged 55 to 70 with active or convalescent COVID-19. The CDR3 nucleotides are TGCGCCAGCAGCTTAATGACAGGGTCGGATACGCAGTATTTT. It translates to CASSLMTGSDTQYF. The full variable domain, with the rest looked up from reference TRBV5-1 and TRBJ2-3, is KAGVTQTPRYLIKTRGQQVTLSCSPISGHRSVSWYQQTPGQGLQFLFEYFSETQRNKGNFPGRFSGRQFSNSRSEMNVSTLELGDSALYLCASSLMTGSDTQYFGPGTRLTVL.